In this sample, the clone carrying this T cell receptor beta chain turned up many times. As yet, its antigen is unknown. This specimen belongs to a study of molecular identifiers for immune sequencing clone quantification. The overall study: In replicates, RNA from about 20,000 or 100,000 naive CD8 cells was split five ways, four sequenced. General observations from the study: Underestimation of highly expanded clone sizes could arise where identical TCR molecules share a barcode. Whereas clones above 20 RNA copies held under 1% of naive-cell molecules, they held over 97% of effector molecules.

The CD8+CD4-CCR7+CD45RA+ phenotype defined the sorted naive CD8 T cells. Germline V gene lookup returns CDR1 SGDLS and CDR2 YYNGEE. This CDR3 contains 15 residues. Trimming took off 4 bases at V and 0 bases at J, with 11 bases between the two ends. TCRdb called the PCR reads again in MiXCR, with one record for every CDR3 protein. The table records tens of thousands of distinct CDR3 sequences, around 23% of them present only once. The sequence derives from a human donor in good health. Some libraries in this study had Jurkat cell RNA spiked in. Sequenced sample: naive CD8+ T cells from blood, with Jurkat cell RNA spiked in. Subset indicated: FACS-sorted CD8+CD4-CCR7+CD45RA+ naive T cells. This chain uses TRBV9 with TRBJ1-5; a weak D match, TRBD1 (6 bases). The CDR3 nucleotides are TGTGCCAGCAGCTCCGGGACAACTAGCAATCAGCCCCAGCATTTT. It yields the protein CASSSGTTSNQPQHF.